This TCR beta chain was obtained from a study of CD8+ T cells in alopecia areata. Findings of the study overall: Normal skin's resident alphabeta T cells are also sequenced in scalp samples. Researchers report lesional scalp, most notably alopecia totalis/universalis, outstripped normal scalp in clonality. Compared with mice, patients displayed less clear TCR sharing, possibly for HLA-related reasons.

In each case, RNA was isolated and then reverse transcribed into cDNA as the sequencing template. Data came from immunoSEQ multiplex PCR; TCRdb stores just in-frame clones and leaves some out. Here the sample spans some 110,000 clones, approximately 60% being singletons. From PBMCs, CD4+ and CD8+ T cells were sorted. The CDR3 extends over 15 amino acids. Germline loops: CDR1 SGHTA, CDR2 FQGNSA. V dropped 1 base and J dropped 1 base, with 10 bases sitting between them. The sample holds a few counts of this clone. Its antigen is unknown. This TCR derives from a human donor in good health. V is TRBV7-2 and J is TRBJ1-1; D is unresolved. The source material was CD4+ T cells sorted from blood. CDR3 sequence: CASSLVARQNTEAFF. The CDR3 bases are TGTGCCAGCAGCTTAGTAGCCAGGCAGAACACTGAAGCTTTCTTT.